A single sample is the source of the 25 T cell receptor beta chains below, sequenced in a study of cytomegalovirus exposure and HLA in healthy donors. With 60 Vbeta and 13 Jbeta primers, the PCR was carried out. Some clones are missing from TCRdb's copy, which holds only in-frame ones; the method was immunoSEQ multiplex PCR. Here the sample spans 110,000 to 150,000 clones, approximately 79% being singletons. Sequencing was carried out using PBMCs. The source of these receptors is a woman aged 25 to 39 in good health and CMV-seronegative.

This chain connects TRBV6-6 to TRBJ1-1; D gene ambiguous. V lost 7 bases to trimming and J lost 2 bases, with 8 bases between them. This CDR3 is 12 amino acids long. Germline CDR1 is MNHNY and CDR2 is SVGAGI (reference sequence). CDR3 sequence: CASTRINTEAFF. CDR3 bases: TGTGCCAGCACTAGGATTAACACTGAAGCTTTCTTT.

This clone appeared a few times. The chain couples TRBV30 to TRBJ2-7, with TRBD1 matching over 10 bases. The ends lost 0 bases at V and 4 bases at J; junction bases unmatched: 0. The CDR3 is 13 amino acids. The V gene's germline CDR1 is GTSNPN and CDR2 SVGIG (reference sequence). In DNA, the CDR3 is TGTGCCTGGAGTGTGGGACAGGGGTACGAGCAGTACTTC. It yields the protein CAWSVGQGYEQYF.

As for this clone: Other DNA sequences of this sample code for an identical CDR3. V is TRBV2 and J is TRBJ2-2; 10 nucleotides line up with TRBD2. The CDR3 has 15 amino acids. The germline CDR1 and CDR2 sequences are SNHLY and FYNNEI. The V and J ends lost 5 bases and 6 bases, in that order; junction bases with no gene match: 6. Written as DNA, the CDR3 is TGTGCCAGCAGTAGCGGGAGGGTATCTCCCGGGGAGCTGTTTTTT. Protein product: CASSSGRVSPGELFF.

V usage is TRBV5-1 and J usage is TRBJ1-2; maybe TRBD1 (5 bases). This CDR3 contains 15 residues. Germline assignment: CDR1 SGHRS and CDR2 YFSETQ. Trimming pared 0 bases from V and 0 bases from J, leaving 9 bases between. The CDR3 loop is CASSLEGISNYGYTF. In DNA form, the CDR3 reads TGCGCCAGCAGCTTGGAGGGGATATCTAACTATGGCTACACCTTC.

The chain uses TRBV25-1 and TRBJ1-2; D unclear. CDR1 is MGHDK and CDR2 is SYGVNS in the germline V gene. The CDR3 covers 13 residues. V lost 1 base and J lost 8, with 11 bases in between. The CDR3 DNA sequence: TGTGCCAGCAGTGAATTTGAAAGGGAGGGCTACACCTTC. Translated: CASSEFEREGYTF.

This chain joins TRBV2 and TRBJ2-2; no reliable D call. The germline CDR1 and CDR2 sequences are SNHLY and FYNNEI. This CDR3 is 12 amino acids long. Trimming stripped 7 bases from V and 6 bases from J, with 9 bases between. CDR3 sequence (DNA): TGTGCCAGCAAAGGAGACCCCGGGGAGCTGTTTTTT. It encodes CASKGDPGELFF.

This clone showed up just a few times. The genes are TRBV9 and TRBJ2-7; D may be TRBD2 (6 bases). The germline gives CDR1 SGDLS, CDR2 YYNGEE. V dropped 4 bases and J dropped 0 bases, with 14 bases sitting between them. The CDR3 covers 15 residues. The DNA of the CDR3 is TGTGCCAGCAGCCCCGGGACTCTTAGCTCCTACGAGCAGTACTTC. It specifies CASSPGTLSSYEQYF.

The rearrangement joins TRBV10-2 to TRBJ2-7; D is possibly TRBD1 (5 bases). Germline V gene sequence: CDR1 WSHSY, CDR2 SAAADI. The CDR3 totals 13 residues. Trimming cost V 6 bases and J 6 bases, with 15 bases left between them. CDR3 coding DNA: TGCGCCAGCAGGAAGGGGCCCACGATCGAGCAGTACTTC. Translation gives CASRKGPTIEQYF.

The chain combines TRBV5-1 with TRBJ1-1; 8 positions agree with TRBD1. V lost 3 bases and J lost 2; bases outside the gene matches: 3. The CDR3 covers 14 residues. Germline-derived CDR1 and CDR2 are SGHRS and YFSETQ. CDR3 coding DNA: TGCGCCAGCAGCTCAGGACAGGGAAACACTGAAGCTTTCTTT. Translating gives CASSSGQGNTEAFF.

The V gene is TRBV29-1, the J gene TRBJ2-5; 9 positions agree with TRBD1. Looked up from germline, CDR1 is SQVTM and CDR2 is ANQGSEA. Trimming cost V 0 bases and J 4 bases; bases outside gene matches: 3. The CDR3 sequence is 14 residues long. The CDR3 protein is CSVEDQDRGETQYF. The CDR3 DNA is TGCAGCGTTGAAGATCAGGACAGGGGAGAGACCCAGTACTTC.

The chain has TRBV5-6 and TRBJ1-5; no firm D call. Between the trimmed V and J ends, which lost 2 bases and 6 bases, there was a span of 12 bases. Looked up from germline, CDR1 is SGHDT and CDR2 is YYEEEE. CDR3 length: 14 residues. CDR3 DNA: TGTGCCAGCAGCTTAAGTCCCGGAGGTCAGCCCCAGCATTTT. It specifies CASSLSPGGQPQHF.

The rearrangement uses TRBV19 and TRBJ1-2, with a tentative D call TRBD1 (6 bases). V lost 5 bases and J 2 bases, leaving 21 bases between the germline ends. CDR3 length equals 17 residues. The V gene's germline CDR1 is LNHDA and CDR2 SQIVND (reference sequence). CDR3 nucleotide sequence: TGTGCCAGTAGTCCAGTAGATCTAACAGGGAGAAACTATGGCTACACCTTC. It encodes CASSPVDLTGRNYGYTF.

CDR3 nucleotides: TGTGCCAGCAGCTTAGCTCCCCCAGGAAAAGACTCCTACGAGCAGTACTTC. Amino acids: CASSLAPPGKDSYEQYF. V and J are TRBV11-3 and TRBJ2-7; D unclear. V was cut by 1 base and J by 0 bases, with 16 bases left in between. This CDR3 contains 17 residues. Per germline, CDR1 SGHNT and CDR2 YENEEA.

The chain recombines TRBV5-1 with TRBJ1-1; perhaps TRBD1 as D (5 bases). The CDR3 loop spans 12 amino acids. The germline V gene encodes CDR1 SGHRS and CDR2 YFSETQ. Trimming shortened V by 0 bases and J by 5 bases, and 5 bases separated the two germline ends. The CDR3 is CASSLEGTEAFF. The CDR3 DNA sequence: TGCGCCAGCAGCTTGGAGGGGACTGAAGCTTTCTTT.

V gene TRBV6-5 combines with J gene TRBJ2-2; a weak D match, TRBD1 (5 bases). The V and J ends lost 6 bases and 4 bases respectively, with 15 bases between them. This CDR3 region has 15 residues. Germline V gene lookup returns CDR1 MNHEY and CDR2 SVGAGI. The CDR3 DNA reads as TGTGCCAGCAGCCCGACAGCGCCCGGCACCGGGGAGCTGTTTTTT. This translates into CASSPTAPGTGELFF.

This rearrangement joins TRBV27 to TRBJ2-1; 8 bases match TRBD2. Trimming at V came to 3 bases and at J to 0 bases, leaving 4 bases not matched to a gene. The CDR3 is made up of 16 amino acids. Germline assignment: CDR1 MNHEY and CDR2 SMNVEV (reference sequence). In DNA form, the CDR3 reads TGTGCCAGCAGTTTCGACGGGGGGGCCTCCTACAATGAGCAGTTCTTC. Translating gives CASSFDGGASYNEQFF.

The rearrangement joins TRBV5-4 to TRBJ2-1; 9 bases fit TRBD1. This CDR3 is 15 amino acids long. With 1 base clipped from V and 7 bases from J, the junction kept 6 bases outside the gene matches. The germline gives CDR1 SGHNT, CDR2 YYREEE (reference sequence). This CDR3 is CASSLTGGNANEQFF. DNA of the CDR3: TGTGCCAGCAGCTTGACAGGGGGCAATGCGAATGAGCAGTTCTTC.

The chain couples TRBV21-1 to TRBJ1-2. TRBV21-1 is described as a pseudogene. There are 14 residues in the CDR3. The CDR3 bases are TGTGCCAGCAGCTTGAGTTTTTCGGGCTATGGCTACACCTTC. Translated: CASSLSFSGYGYTF.

This chain connects TRBV27 to TRBJ1-3; 7 nucleotides agree with TRBD1. The V gene end was trimmed by 3 bases and the J gene end by 0 bases; junction bases not matched to a gene: 2. The CDR3 covers 15 residues. Germline assignment: CDR1 MNHEY and CDR2 SMNVEV (reference sequence). CDR3 nucleotides: TGTGCCAGCAGTTTGACAGGGAGCTCTGGAAACACCATATATTTT. Translating gives CASSLTGSSGNTIYF.

The V and J genes are TRBV7-8 and TRBJ1-1; D is uncertain. CDR3 length equals 17 residues. V lost 1 base and J lost 1, with 16 bases in between. The germline gives CDR1 SGHVS, CDR2 FQNEAQ. CDR3 DNA sequence: TGTGCCAGCAGCTTAGGACCCGGGTGGCTGGGGAACACTGAAGCTTTCTTT. Translated: CASSLGPGWLGNTEAFF.

The rearrangement links TRBV4-1 to TRBJ1-1; TRBD1 might be the D (5 bases). V lost 1 base and J 10 bases, leaving 13 bases between the germline ends. Germline lookup yields CDR1 MGHRA and CDR2 YSYEKL. The CDR3 consists of 13 residues. The CDR3 DNA reads as TGCGCCAGCAGCCAAGCTGACAGCCTCCTAGCTTTCTTT. Its translation is CASSQADSLLAFF.

CDR3 amino acids: CASSFGRDQPQHF. Here the CDR3 DNA reads TGTGCCAGCAGTTTCGGCAGGGATCAGCCCCAGCATTTT. This chain links TRBV6-5 with TRBJ1-5, with D possibly TRBD1 on 5 matching bases. Trimming took 4 bases from V and 5 from J, leaving 9 bases between them. This CDR3 contains 13 residues. CDR1 is MNHEY and CDR2 is SVGAGI in the germline V gene.

This sequence joins TRBV11-2 and TRBJ1-1, with 9 positions matching TRBD1. The V and J ends lost 3 bases and 0 bases, in that order; junction bases with no gene match: 5. Per germline, CDR1 SGHAT and CDR2 FQNNGV. This CDR3 has 16 residues. CDR3 sequence reads: CASSFGTGIMNTEAFF. In DNA form, the CDR3 reads TGTGCCAGCAGCTTCGGGACAGGGATAATGAACACTGAAGCTTTCTTT.

This chain links TRBV2 with TRBJ1-5; D possibly corresponds to TRBD1 (5 bases). The CDR3 contains 16 residues. V lost 6 bases to trimming and J lost 0 bases, with 15 bases between them. Germline CDR1 SNHLY, CDR2 FYNNEI. In DNA, the CDR3 is TGTGCCAGCAGGAAAAGTGGGGCAGTTAGCAATCAGCCCCAGCATTTT. It is translated as CASRKSGAVSNQPQHF.

This clone was observed a handful of times. The gene calls are TRBV5-1 and TRBJ2-7; D is ambiguous. Germline V CDR1 and CDR2: SGHRS, YFSETQ. V was clipped by 5 bases and J by 7 bases, with 22 bases between them. CDR3 length equals 15 residues. CDR3 DNA: TGCGCCAGCAGGACATCAGCCCCACTTACGCGAGAGCAGTACTTC. Protein product: CASRTSAPLTREQYF. The full variable domain, its missing parts supplied by reference TRBV5-1 and TRBJ2-7, is KAGVTQTPRYLIKTRGQQVTLSCSPISGHRSVSWYQQTPGQGLQFLFEYFSETQRNKGNFPGRFSGRQFSNSRSEMNVSTLELGDSALYLCASRTSAPLTREQYFGPGTRLTVT.